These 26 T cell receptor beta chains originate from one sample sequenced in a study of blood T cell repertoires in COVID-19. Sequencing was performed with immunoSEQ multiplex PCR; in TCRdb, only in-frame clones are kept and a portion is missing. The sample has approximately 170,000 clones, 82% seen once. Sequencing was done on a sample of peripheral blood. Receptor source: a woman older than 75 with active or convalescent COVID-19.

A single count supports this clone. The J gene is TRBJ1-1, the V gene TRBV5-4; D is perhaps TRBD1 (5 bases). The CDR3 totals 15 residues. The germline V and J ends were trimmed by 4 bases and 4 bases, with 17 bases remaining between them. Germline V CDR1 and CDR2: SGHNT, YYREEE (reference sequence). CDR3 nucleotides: TGTGCCAGCAGCCCGATGTGGGGCGCGAGCACTGAAGCTTTCTTT. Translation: CASSPMWGASTEAFF.

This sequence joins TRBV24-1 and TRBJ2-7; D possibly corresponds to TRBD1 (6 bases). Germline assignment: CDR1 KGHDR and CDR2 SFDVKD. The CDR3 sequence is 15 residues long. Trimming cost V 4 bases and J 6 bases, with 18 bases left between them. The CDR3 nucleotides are TGTGCCACCAGTGACCCGGGACAAGGGGTCTCCGAGCAGTACTTC. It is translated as CATSDPGQGVSEQYF.

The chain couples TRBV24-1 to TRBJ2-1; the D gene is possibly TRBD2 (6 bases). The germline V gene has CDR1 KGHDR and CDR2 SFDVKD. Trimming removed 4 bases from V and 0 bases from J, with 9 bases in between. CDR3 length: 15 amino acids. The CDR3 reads CATSEGGNSYNEQFF. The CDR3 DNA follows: TGTGCCACCAGTGAGGGGGGAAACTCCTACAATGAGCAGTTCTTC.

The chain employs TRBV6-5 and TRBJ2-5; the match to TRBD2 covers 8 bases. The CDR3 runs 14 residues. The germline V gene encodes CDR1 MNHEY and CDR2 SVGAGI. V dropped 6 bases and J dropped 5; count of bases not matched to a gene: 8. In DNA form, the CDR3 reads TGTGCCAGCAGCCAGACTAGCGTTGGGGAGACCCAGTACTTC. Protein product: CASSQTSVGETQYF.

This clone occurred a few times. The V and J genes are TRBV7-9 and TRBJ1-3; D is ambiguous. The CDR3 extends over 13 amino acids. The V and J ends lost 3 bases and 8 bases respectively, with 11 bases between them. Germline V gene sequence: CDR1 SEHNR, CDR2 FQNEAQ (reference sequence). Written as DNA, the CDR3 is TGTGCCAGCAGCTTTCCCCTAGAGGACACCATATATTTT. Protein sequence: CASSFPLEDTIYF.

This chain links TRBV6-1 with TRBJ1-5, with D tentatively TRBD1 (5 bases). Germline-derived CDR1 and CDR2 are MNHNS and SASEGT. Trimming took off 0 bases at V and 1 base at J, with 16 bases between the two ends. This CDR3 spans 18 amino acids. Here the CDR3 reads CASSEAAGMVWSNQPQHF. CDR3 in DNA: TGTGCCAGCAGTGAAGCTGCAGGGATGGTTTGGAGCAATCAGCCCCAGCATTTT.

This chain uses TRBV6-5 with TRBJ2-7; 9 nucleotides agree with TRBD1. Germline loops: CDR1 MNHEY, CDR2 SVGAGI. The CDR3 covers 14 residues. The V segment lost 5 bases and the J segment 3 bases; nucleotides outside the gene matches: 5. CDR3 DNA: TGTGCCAGCAGTCTAGGACAGGGGATCTACGAGCAGTACTTC. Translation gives CASSLGQGIYEQYF.

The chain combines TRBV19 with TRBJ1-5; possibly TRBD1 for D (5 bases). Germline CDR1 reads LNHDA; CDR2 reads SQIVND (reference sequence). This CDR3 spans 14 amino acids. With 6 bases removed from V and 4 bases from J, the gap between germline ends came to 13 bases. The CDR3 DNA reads TGTGCCAGTAGCCACCGGACACAGAATCAGCCCCAGCATTTT. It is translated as CASSHRTQNQPQHF.

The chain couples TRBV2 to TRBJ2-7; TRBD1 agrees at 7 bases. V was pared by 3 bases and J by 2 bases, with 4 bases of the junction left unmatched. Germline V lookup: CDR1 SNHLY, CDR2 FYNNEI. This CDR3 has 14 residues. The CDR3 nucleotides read TGTGCCAGCAGTGAGGACAGGATAACCTACGAGCAGTACTTC. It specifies CASSEDRITYEQYF.

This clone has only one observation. CDR3 DNA sequence: TGTGCCAGCAGCTTAGATCTTTGGGGGCCGACCGGGGAGCTGTTTTTT. It specifies CASSLDLWGPTGELFF. The chain couples TRBV11-2 to TRBJ2-2, with D maybe TRBD1 (6 bases). V shed 0 bases and J shed 5 bases, with 13 bases lying between them. The CDR3 runs 16 residues. Germline-derived CDR1 and CDR2 are SGHAT and FQNNGV.

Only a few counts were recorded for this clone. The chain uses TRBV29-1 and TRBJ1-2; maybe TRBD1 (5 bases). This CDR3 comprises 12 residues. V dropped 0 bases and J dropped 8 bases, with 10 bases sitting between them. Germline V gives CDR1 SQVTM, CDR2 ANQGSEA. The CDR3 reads CSVEDIDRGYTF. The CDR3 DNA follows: TGCAGCGTTGAAGATATCGACAGAGGCTACACCTTC. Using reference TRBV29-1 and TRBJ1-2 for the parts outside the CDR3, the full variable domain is SAVISQKPSRDICQRGTSLTIQCQVDSQVTMMFWYRQQPGQSLTLIATANQGSEATYESGFVIDKFPISRPNLTFSTLTVSNMSPEDSSIYLCSVEDIDRGYTFGSGTRLTVV.

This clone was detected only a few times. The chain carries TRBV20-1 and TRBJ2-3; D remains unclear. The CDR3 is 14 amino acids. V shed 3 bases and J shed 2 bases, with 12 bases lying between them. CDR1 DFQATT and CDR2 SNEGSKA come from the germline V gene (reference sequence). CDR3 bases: TGCAGTGCTAGTTATCCCAGGATCACAGATACGCAGTATTTT. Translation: CSASYPRITDTQYF.

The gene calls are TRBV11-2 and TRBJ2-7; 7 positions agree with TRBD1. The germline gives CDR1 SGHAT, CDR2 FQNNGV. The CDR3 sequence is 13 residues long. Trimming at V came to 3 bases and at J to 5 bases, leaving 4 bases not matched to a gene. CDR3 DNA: TGTGCCAGCAGCTTTGACAGGGTAGACGAGCAGTACTTC. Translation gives CASSFDRVDEQYF. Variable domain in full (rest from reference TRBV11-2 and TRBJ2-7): EAGVAQSPRYKIIEKRQSVAFWCNPISGHATLYWYQQILGQGPKLLIQFQNNGVVDDSQLPKDRFSAERLKGVDSTLKIQPAKLEDSAVYLCASSFDRVDEQYFGPGTRLTVT.

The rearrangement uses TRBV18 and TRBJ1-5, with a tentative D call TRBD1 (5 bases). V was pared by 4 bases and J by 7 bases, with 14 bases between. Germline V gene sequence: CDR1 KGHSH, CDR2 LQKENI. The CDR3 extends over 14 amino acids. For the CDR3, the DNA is TGTGCCAGCTCACAGGACGGAGGGGACCAGCCCCAGCATTTT. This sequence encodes CASSQDGGDQPQHF.

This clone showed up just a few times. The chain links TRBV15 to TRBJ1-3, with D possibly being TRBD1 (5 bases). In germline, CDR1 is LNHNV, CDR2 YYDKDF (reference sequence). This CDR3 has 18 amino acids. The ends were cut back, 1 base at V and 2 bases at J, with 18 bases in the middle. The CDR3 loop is CATSRGRDDELTGNTIYF. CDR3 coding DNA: TGTGCCACCAGCAGAGGGCGGGACGATGAGCTGACTGGAAACACCATATATTTT.

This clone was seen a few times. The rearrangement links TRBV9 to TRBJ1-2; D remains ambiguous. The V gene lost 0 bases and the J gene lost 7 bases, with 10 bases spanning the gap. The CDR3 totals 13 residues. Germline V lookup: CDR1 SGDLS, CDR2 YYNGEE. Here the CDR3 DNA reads TGTGCCAGCAGCGTAGCTACGGGAGGTGGCTACACCTTC. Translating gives CASSVATGGGYTF.

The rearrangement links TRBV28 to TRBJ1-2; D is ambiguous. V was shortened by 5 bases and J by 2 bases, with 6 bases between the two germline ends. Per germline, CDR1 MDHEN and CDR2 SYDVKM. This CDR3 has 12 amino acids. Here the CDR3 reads CASSRQNYGYTF. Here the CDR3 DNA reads TGTGCCAGCAGTAGACAAAACTATGGCTACACCTTC.

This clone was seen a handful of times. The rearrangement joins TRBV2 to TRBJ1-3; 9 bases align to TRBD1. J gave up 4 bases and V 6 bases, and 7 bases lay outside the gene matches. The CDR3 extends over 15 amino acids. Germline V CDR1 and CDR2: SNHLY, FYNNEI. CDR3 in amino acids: CASRTGGSGGNTIYF. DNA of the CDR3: TGTGCCAGCAGAACAGGGGGCTCGGGGGGAAACACCATATATTTT.

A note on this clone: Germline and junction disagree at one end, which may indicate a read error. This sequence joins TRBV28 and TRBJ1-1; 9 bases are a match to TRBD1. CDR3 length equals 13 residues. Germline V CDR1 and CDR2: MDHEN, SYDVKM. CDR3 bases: TGTGCCAGCAGTGGACAGGGGTTCACTGAAGCTTTCTTC. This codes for CASSGQGFTEAFF.

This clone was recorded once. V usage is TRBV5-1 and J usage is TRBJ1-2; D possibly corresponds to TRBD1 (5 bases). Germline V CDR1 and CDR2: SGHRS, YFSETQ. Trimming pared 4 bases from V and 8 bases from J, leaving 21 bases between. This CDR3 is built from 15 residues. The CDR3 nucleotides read TGCGCCAGCAGCCCCCCCGCGGGAGGGGAAGGGGGCTACACCTTC. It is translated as CASSPPAGGEGGYTF.

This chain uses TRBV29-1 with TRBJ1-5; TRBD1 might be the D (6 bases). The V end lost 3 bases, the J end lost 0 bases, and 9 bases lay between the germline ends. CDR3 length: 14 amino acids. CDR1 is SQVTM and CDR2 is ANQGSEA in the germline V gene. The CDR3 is CSVESGDSNQPQHF. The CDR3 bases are TGCAGCGTTGAGTCAGGGGATAGCAATCAGCCCCAGCATTTT.

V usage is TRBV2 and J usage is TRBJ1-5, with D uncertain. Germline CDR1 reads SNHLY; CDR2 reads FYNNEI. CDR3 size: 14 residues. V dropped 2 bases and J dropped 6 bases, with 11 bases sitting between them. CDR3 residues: CASSESGRGQPQHF. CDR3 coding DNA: TGTGCCAGCAGTGAAAGTGGTCGAGGTCAGCCCCAGCATTTT.

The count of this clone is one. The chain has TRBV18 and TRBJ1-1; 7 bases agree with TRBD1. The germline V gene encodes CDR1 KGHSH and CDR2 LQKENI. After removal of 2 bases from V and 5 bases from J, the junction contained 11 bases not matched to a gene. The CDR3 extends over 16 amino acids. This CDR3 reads CASSPRNRQGLTEAFF. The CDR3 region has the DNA TGTGCCAGCTCACCAAGGAATCGACAGGGATTGACTGAAGCTTTCTTT.

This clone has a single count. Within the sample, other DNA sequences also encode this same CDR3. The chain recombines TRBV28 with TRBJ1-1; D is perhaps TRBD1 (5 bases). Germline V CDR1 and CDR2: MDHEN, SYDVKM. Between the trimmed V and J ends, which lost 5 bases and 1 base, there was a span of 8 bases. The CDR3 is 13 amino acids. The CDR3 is CASSRRGNTEAFF. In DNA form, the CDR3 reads TGTGCCAGCAGTCGTAGGGGGAACACTGAAGCTTTCTTT.

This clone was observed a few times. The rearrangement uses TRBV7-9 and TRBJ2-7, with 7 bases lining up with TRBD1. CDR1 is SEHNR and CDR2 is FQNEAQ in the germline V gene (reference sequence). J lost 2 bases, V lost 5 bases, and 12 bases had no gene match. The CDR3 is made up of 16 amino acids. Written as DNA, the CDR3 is TGTGCCAGCAGCGCCCCTCTGACAGGGATGGCCTACGAGCAGTACTTC. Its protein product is CASSAPLTGMAYEQYF.

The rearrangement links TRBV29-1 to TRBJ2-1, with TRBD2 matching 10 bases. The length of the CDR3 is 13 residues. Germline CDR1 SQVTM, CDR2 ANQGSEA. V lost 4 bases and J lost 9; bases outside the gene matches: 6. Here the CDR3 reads CSVVTSGTGEQFF. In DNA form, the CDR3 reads TGCAGCGTTGTTACTAGCGGGACGGGTGAGCAGTTCTTC.